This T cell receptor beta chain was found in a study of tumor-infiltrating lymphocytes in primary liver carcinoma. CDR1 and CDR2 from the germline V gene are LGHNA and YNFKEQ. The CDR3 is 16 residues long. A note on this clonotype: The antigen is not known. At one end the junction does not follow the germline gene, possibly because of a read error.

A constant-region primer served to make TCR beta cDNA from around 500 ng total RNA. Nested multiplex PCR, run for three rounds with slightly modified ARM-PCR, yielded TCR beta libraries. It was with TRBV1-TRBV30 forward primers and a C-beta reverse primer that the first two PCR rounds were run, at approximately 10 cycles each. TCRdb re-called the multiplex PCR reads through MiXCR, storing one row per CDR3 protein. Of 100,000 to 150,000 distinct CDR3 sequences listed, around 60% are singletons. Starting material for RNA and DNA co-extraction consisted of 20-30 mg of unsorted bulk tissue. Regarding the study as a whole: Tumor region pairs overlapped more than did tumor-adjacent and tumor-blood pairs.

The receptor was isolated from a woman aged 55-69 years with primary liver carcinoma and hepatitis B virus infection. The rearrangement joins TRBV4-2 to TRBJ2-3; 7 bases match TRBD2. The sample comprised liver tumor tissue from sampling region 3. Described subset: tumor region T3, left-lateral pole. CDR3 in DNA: TGTGCCAGCAGCCAAGAAGGGGAGGGCAGGGTAGATACGCACTATTTT. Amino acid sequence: CASSQEGEGRVDTHYF.